The sequence of this T cell receptor beta chain was determined in a study of sequential checkpoint blockade in melanoma. Study summary: Patients were randomized 1:1 to nivolumab-then-ipilimumab or ipilimumab-then-nivolumab first-line.

As for treatment: randomized to nivolumab then ipilimumab (arm A) or the reverse (arm B). DNA-damaging chemotherapy had not been given to any patient beforehand. From thawed PBMCs, live CD3+CD8+ cells negative for CD19 and CD56 were sorted. The protocol was immunoSEQ multiplex PCR, while the TCRdb copy is restricted to in-frame clones and leaves out a portion. Of 15,000 or so clones in the sample, over 60% were seen once. Germline values: CDR1 SGHDT, CDR2 YYEEEE. The V gene lost 3 bases and the J gene lost 0 bases, with 13 bases spanning the gap. This CDR3 spans 16 amino acids. This TCR was sampled from a human donor with melanoma. This material consisted of CD8+ T cells sorted from blood (inferred from file names), taken from a patient given nivolumab and ipilimumab in sequence. The chain combines TRBV5-6 with TRBJ1-3; TRBD1 is a possible D gene (5 bases). CDR3 coding DNA: TGTGCCAGCAGCTCGGGGGACGGCAGCTCTGGAAACACCATATATTTT. Its translation is CASSSGDGSSGNTIYF.